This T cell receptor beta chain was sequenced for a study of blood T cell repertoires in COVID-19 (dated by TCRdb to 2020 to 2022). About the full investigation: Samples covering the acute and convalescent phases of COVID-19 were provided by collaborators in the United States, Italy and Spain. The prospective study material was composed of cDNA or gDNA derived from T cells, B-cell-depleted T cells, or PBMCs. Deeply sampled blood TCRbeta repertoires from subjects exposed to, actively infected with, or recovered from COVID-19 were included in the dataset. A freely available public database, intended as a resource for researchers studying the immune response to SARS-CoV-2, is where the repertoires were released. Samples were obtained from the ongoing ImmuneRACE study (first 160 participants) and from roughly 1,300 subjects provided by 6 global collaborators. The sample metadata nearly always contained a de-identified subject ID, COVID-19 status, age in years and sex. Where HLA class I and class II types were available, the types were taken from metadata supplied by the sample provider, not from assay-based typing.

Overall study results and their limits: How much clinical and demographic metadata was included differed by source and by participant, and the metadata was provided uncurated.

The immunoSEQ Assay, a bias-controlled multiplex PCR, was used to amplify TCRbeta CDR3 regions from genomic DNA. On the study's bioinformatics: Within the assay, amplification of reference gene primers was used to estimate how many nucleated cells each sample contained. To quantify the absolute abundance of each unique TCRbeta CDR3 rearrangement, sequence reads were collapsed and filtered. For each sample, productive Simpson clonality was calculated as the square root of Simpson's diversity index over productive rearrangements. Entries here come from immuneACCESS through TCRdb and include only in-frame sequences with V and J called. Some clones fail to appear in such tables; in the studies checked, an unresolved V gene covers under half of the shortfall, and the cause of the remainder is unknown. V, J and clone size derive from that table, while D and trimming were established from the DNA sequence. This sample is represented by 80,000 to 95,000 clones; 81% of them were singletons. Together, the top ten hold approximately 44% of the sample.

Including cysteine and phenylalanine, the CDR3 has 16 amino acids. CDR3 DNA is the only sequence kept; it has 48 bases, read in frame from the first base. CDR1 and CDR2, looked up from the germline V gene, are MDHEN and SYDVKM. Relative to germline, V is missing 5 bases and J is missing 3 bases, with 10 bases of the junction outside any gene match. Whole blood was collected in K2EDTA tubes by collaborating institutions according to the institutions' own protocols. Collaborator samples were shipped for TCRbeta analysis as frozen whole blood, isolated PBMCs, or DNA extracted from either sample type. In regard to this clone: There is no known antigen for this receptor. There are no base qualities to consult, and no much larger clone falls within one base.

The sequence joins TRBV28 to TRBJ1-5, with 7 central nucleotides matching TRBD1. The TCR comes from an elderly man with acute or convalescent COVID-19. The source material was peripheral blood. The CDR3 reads CASSLYRDSSNQPQHF. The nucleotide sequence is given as TGTGCCAGCAGTCTCTACCGGGACAGCTCCAATCAGCCCCAGCATTTT.